Listed below are T cell receptor beta chains from one sample, sequenced in a study of blood T cell repertoires in COVID-19. Measured with immunoSEQ multiplex PCR; TCRdb has only the in-frame clones, and not every one. The table shows 200,000 to 250,000 clones, with around 81% occurring only once. Sequencing used peripheral blood. These receptors all stem from a woman aged 80 or over with COVID-19, enrolled during active disease. The CDR3 runs from the conserved cysteine through the conserved F or W. The order of the fields is clone size, J gene, D gene, V gene, CDR3 protein, CDR3 DNA. The D gene is left open where the match is weak. Size is stated for part of the rows, as once, few or many counts, or as a class when the clone is expanded.

clone_size: NA
j_call: TRBJ1-1
d_call: NA
v_call: TRBV4-1
cdr3_aa: CASSHYRSRQGAFF
cdr3_nt: TGCGCCAGCAGCCATTACAGGTCCCGCCAAGGAGCTTTCTTT

clone_size: once
j_call: TRBJ1-4
d_call: NA
v_call: TRBV11-1
cdr3_aa: CASSLSPRNRNEKLFF
cdr3_nt: TGTGCCAGCAGCTTATCTCCTCGTAACAGGAATGAAAAACTGTTTTTT

clone_size: NA
j_call: TRBJ2-3
d_call: NA
v_call: TRBV7-2
cdr3_aa: CASSPLRIWATDTQYF
cdr3_nt: TGTGCCAGCAGCCCGCTCCGGATCTGGGCAACAGATACGCAGTATTTT

clone_size: NA
j_call: TRBJ2-7
d_call: NA
v_call: TRBV6-5
cdr3_aa: CASSYTTRAPGEQYF
cdr3_nt: TGTGCCAGCAGTTACACAACCCGGGCACCGGGGGAGCAGTACTTC

clone_size: NA
j_call: TRBJ1-2
d_call: TRBD1
v_call: TRBV7-8
cdr3_aa: CASSSTGQGDYGYTF
cdr3_nt: TGTGCCAGCAGCTCTACGGGACAGGGTGACTATGGCTACACCTTC

clone_size: NA
j_call: TRBJ2-7
d_call: TRBD1
v_call: TRBV18
cdr3_aa: CASSPHPPGGPYEQYF
cdr3_nt: TGTGCCAGCTCACCACACCCCCCAGGGGGCCCCTACGAGCAGTACTTC

clone_size: NA
j_call: TRBJ1-1
d_call: TRBD1
v_call: TRBV9
cdr3_aa: CASSATPGQGNTEAFF
cdr3_nt: TGTGCCAGCAGCGCGACACCGGGACAGGGGAACACTGAAGCTTTCTTT

clone_size: once
j_call: TRBJ2-7
d_call: TRBD2
v_call: TRBV6-6
cdr3_aa: CASRGRADKGEQYF
cdr3_nt: TGTGCCAGCAGGGGGAGGGCCGACAAGGGTGAGCAGTACTTC

clone_size: NA
j_call: TRBJ2-7
d_call: TRBD1
v_call: TRBV7-2
cdr3_aa: CASSLHRGLYEQYF
cdr3_nt: TGTGCCAGCAGCTTACACAGGGGGCTCTACGAGCAGTACTTC

clone_size: NA
j_call: TRBJ1-1
d_call: NA
v_call: TRBV3-1/TRBV3-2
cdr3_aa: CASSQGRAGEAFF
cdr3_nt: TGTGCCAGCAGCCAGGGGAGGGCCGGAGAAGCTTTCTTT

clone_size: NA
j_call: TRBJ1-2
d_call: TRBD1
v_call: TRBV18
cdr3_aa: CASRWTGTNYGYTF
cdr3_nt: TGTGCCAGCCGGTGGACAGGGACCAACTATGGCTACACCTTC

clone_size: once
j_call: TRBJ2-5
d_call: TRBD2
v_call: TRBV3-1/TRBV3-2
cdr3_aa: CASSQASGGAPPQYF
cdr3_nt: TGTGCCAGCAGCCAAGCCAGCGGGGGGGCGCCTCCCCAGTACTTC

clone_size: once
j_call: TRBJ2-3
d_call: NA
v_call: TRBV9
cdr3_aa: CASNRLGLSTDTQYF
cdr3_nt: TGTGCCAGCAACCGCCTTGGCCTTAGCACAGATACGCAGTATTTT

clone_size: NA
j_call: TRBJ2-3
d_call: TRBD2
v_call: TRBV19
cdr3_aa: CASSIGAGGYTDTQYF
cdr3_nt: TGTGCCAGTAGTATTGGAGCGGGGGGGTACACAGATACGCAGTATTTT

clone_size: NA
j_call: TRBJ1-5
d_call: NA
v_call: TRBV6-2/TRBV6-3
cdr3_aa: CASSYSGQGGPPQHF
cdr3_nt: TGTGCCAGCAGTTACTCGGGCCAGGGAGGGCCCCCCCAGCATTTT

clone_size: NA
j_call: TRBJ1-1
d_call: TRBD1
v_call: TRBV5-4
cdr3_aa: CASSPRQGLNTEAFF
cdr3_nt: TGTGCCAGCAGCCCCCGACAGGGGCTGAACACTGAAGCTTTCTTT

clone_size: NA
j_call: TRBJ1-4
d_call: TRBD1
v_call: TRBV4-1
cdr3_aa: CASSQKETGAEKLFF
cdr3_nt: TGCGCCAGCAGCCAGAAAGAGACAGGGGCCGAAAAACTGTTTTTT

clone_size: NA
j_call: TRBJ1-1
d_call: NA
v_call: TRBV7-2
cdr3_aa: CASSLVDSLNTEAFF
cdr3_nt: TGTGCCAGCAGCTTAGTCGACAGCCTGAACACTGAAGCTTTCTTT

clone_size: NA
j_call: TRBJ1-3
d_call: NA
v_call: TRBV27
cdr3_aa: CASSRTLGNTIYF
cdr3_nt: TGTGCCAGCAGTAGGACTCTTGGAAACACCATATATTTT

clone_size: few
j_call: TRBJ1-6
d_call: NA
v_call: TRBV14
cdr3_aa: CASSLRGLLNSPLHF
cdr3_nt: TGTGCCAGCAGCCTTCGGGGACTCCTAAATTCACCCCTCCACTTT

clone_size: NA
j_call: TRBJ2-2
d_call: NA
v_call: TRBV6-4
cdr3_aa: CASSRRGTGELFF
cdr3_nt: TGTGCCAGCAGTCGACGGGGCACCGGGGAGCTGTTTTTT

clone_size: NA
j_call: TRBJ2-7
d_call: TRBD1
v_call: TRBV5-4
cdr3_aa: CASSSRQGPEQYF
cdr3_nt: TGTGCCAGCAGCAGCCGACAGGGTCCCGAGCAGTACTTC

clone_size: NA
j_call: TRBJ2-7
d_call: NA
v_call: TRBV28
cdr3_aa: CASSLMGRRAEQYF
cdr3_nt: TGTGCCAGCAGTTTAATGGGCCGCAGAGCCGAGCAGTACTTC

clone_size: few
j_call: TRBJ1-1
d_call: NA
v_call: TRBV19
cdr3_aa: CASSAGGWDTEAFF
cdr3_nt: TGTGCCAGTAGTGCCGGAGGTTGGGACACTGAAGCTTTCTTT

clone_size: NA
j_call: TRBJ2-2
d_call: TRBD2
v_call: TRBV9
cdr3_aa: CASSVGSGLLSGELFF
cdr3_nt: TGTGCCAGCAGCGTAGGTAGCGGGCTTCTCTCCGGGGAGCTGTTTTTT

clone_size: NA
j_call: TRBJ1-1
d_call: TRBD1
v_call: TRBV4-3
cdr3_aa: CASSRDRLNTEAFF
cdr3_nt: TGCGCCAGCAGCCGGGACAGGCTGAACACTGAAGCTTTCTTT

clone_size: NA
j_call: TRBJ1-2
d_call: TRBD1
v_call: TRBV3-1/TRBV3-2
cdr3_aa: CASSQSGTGAYGYTF
cdr3_nt: TGTGCCAGCAGCCAATCCGGGACAGGGGCCTATGGCTACACCTTC

clone_size: few
j_call: TRBJ1-6
d_call: NA
v_call: TRBV4-1
cdr3_aa: CASSQDRSYNSPLHF
cdr3_nt: TGCGCCAGCAGCCAAGATCGCAGCTATAATTCACCCCTCCACTTT

clone_size: NA
j_call: TRBJ1-6
d_call: NA
v_call: TRBV11-2
cdr3_aa: CASSLDSHSPLHF
cdr3_nt: TGTGCCAGCAGCTTAGACAGTCATTCACCCCTCCACTTT

clone_size: once
j_call: TRBJ2-7
d_call: NA
v_call: TRBV7-2
cdr3_aa: CASSGLHGQYF
cdr3_nt: TGTGCCAGCAGCGGGCTACATGGGCAGTACTTC

clone_size: NA
j_call: TRBJ1-5
d_call: NA
v_call: TRBV7-9
cdr3_aa: CASSPTRGQPQHF
cdr3_nt: TGTGCCAGCAGCCCAACCCGAGGTCAGCCCCAGCATTTT

clone_size: NA
j_call: TRBJ1-6
d_call: NA
v_call: TRBV21-1
cdr3_aa: CASSRSRTGCNSPLHF
cdr3_nt: TGTGCCAGCAGCCGCAGTAGGACAGGGTGTAATTCACCCCTCCACTTT

clone_size: NA
j_call: TRBJ2-7
d_call: NA
v_call: TRBV27
cdr3_aa: CASSLAGQYLYEQYF
cdr3_nt: TGTGCCAGCAGTTTAGCGGGGCAGTACCTCTACGAGCAGTACTTC